The 8 T cell receptor beta chains below all came from one sample that was sequenced in a study of blood T cells in healthy people across ages. Primers used in a second PCR of about 6 to 11 cycles were a sample-barcoded 5' primer and a J-beta primer mix. TCRdb reprocessed the 5' RACE reads with MiXCR, giving one entry per CDR3 protein. The sample holds about 1.8 million distinct CDR3 sequences; around 48% are singletons and the top ten take around 2.1%. Sequencing input: blood. Receptor source: a middle-aged woman in good health.

The rearrangement links TRBV12-3 or TRBV12-4 to TRBJ2-4; TRBD1 is a possible D gene (5 bases). The CDR3 consists of 15 residues. The ends were cut back, 5 bases at V and 1 base at J, with 12 bases in the middle. CDR3 amino acids: CASSPGLSAKNIQYF. The CDR3 DNA follows: TGTGCCAGCAGTCCAGGGCTTTCGGCCAAAAACATTCAGTACTTC.

This clonotype was counted between two and nine times. The chain recombines TRBV20-1 with TRBJ2-1; D not certain. The ends were cut back, 6 bases at V and 2 bases at J, with 11 bases in the middle. Germline V gene data show CDR1 as DFQATT and CDR2 as SNEGSKA (reference sequence). The CDR3 runs 13 residues. The CDR3 loop is CSAERGTYNEQFF. In nucleotides, the CDR3 is TGCAGTGCCGAGCGCGGCACCTACAATGAGCAGTTCTTC.

V is TRBV5-1 and J is TRBJ2-1; 10 nucleotides agree with TRBD1. From germline, CDR1 is SGHRS and CDR2 YFSETQ. V was pared by 3 bases and J by 10 bases, with 19 bases of the junction left unmatched. The CDR3 covers 18 residues. This chain's CDR3 is CASSSVPGQGTPLREQFF. The CDR3 DNA is TGCGCCAGCAGCTCTGTCCCGGGACAGGGGACCCCTCTTCGGGAGCAGTTCTTC.

The J gene is TRBJ1-5, the V gene TRBV7-2; D gene unclear. This CDR3 has 13 amino acids. Germline assignment: CDR1 SGHTA and CDR2 FQGNSA. V lost 4 bases, J lost 7 bases, and 11 bases lay in between. The CDR3 region has the DNA TGTGCCAGCAGCTCAGGCCTAAACCAGCCCCAGCATTTT. This translates into CASSSGLNQPQHF.

As for this clonotype: This could be a read error, since a much larger clone is one nucleotide away. V and J are TRBV6-2 or TRBV6-3 and TRBJ2-4; D is ambiguous. The germline CDR1 and CDR2 sequences are MNHEY and SVGEGT. Trimming shortened V by 11 bases and J by 2 bases, and 16 bases separated the two germline ends. The CDR3 has 14 residues. The CDR3 region is CAGLADVTKNIQYF. The CDR3, as DNA: TGTGCCGGCCTGGCTGATGTGACCAAAAACATTCAGTACTTC.

The chain uses TRBV28 and TRBJ2-7; D gene ambiguous. Germline assignment: CDR1 MDHEN and CDR2 SYDVKM. The ends were cut back, 7 bases at V and 5 bases at J, with 12 bases in the middle. The CDR3 totals 12 residues. The CDR3 DNA reads as TGTGCCAGCATTCAACTTCCGAACGAGCAGTACTTC. This translates into CASIQLPNEQYF.

This chain links TRBV20-1 with TRBJ2-1; D may be TRBD2 (6 bases). Germline CDR1 and CDR2: DFQATT and SNEGSKA (reference sequence). Trimming cost V 4 bases and J 1 base, with 14 bases left between them. This CDR3 is built from 15 residues. CDR3 region: CSATRLVASYNEQFF. CDR3 nucleotides: TGCAGTGCTACGAGACTAGTGGCTTCCTACAATGAGCAGTTCTTC.

This clonotype was picked up many times. The junction departs from the called germline gene at one end, perhaps through a read error. V gene TRBV5-1 combines with J gene TRBJ2-1; D perhaps matches TRBD2 (6 bases). The length of the CDR3 is 12 residues. Germline-derived CDR1 and CDR2 are SGHRS and YFSETQ. The CDR3 protein is CASSGDSNEQFF. As DNA, the CDR3 is TGTGCCAGCAGTGGGGACTCCAATGAGCAGTTCTTC. The variable domain in full, with the rest retrieved from reference TRBV5-1 and TRBJ2-1, is KAGVTQTPRYLIKTRGQQVTLSCSPISGHRSVSWYQQTPGQGLQFLFEYFSETQRNKGNFPGRFSGRQFSNSRSEMNVSTLELGDSALYLCASSGDSNEQFFGPGTRLTVL.